This T cell receptor beta chain is drawn from a study of T cells after yellow fever vaccination. TCRdb reprocessed the 5' RACE reads with MiXCR, giving one entry per CDR3 protein. Among under 400,000 distinct CDR3 sequences listed, around 12% were seen once. CDR1 is KGHSH, CDR2 LQKENI, per germline. Trimming at V came to 6 bases and at J to 3 bases, leaving 11 bases not matched to a gene. This CDR3 comprises 15 residues. Regarding the study as a whole: Compared with primary, the secondary response was weaker and peaked at day 5, not 15. Contamination of FACS-sorted repertoires by abundant clonotypes from the bulk population could occur.

As regards this clonotype: What it binds is unknown.

The clonotype originates from a man between 18 and 29 years old who received the YFV17D yellow fever vaccine. The chain uses TRBV18 and TRBJ2-7, with TRBD1 identical over 7 bases. Sequenced here: CD4+ T cells sorted from PBMCs, sampled 15 days after the yellow fever booster vaccination. CDR3 in amino acids: CASSSTTTGRYEQYF. The CDR3 nucleotides read TGTGCCAGCTCCTCGACCACGACAGGGCGCTACGAGCAGTACTTC.